The clone carrying this T cell receptor (beta chain) was counted many times. The antigen is undetermined. The PCR was carried out with 60 Vbeta primers and 13 Jbeta primers. TCRdb keeps only in-frame clones here, not all; method: immunoSEQ multiplex PCR. The sample yields roughly 110,000 clones, roughly four fifths seen once. V was cut by 3 bases and J by 5 bases, with 13 bases left in between. The CDR3 covers 14 residues. Germline V gives CDR1 SGHTA, CDR2 FQGNSA. This entry comes from a study of cytomegalovirus exposure and HLA in healthy donors. Study-level findings and limits: Researchers reported in a later analysis that common viral pathogens appeared linked to several top clusters. Most TCR beta V segments were productive about 90% or about 30% of the time in an earlier analysis. A further, later analysis showed that HLA-associated TCR beta chains (compared with equally common others) were more clonally expanded. Rare TCR sequences dominated, though some public TCRs recurred in many donors.

The source of this sequence is a man aged 50 or older in good health and CMV-seronegative. What was sequenced was PBMCs. The chain is built from TRBV7-2 and TRBJ1-2; unclear D gene. The CDR3 nucleotides are TGTGCCAGCAGCTTTCTAAGCGGGGAGTATGGCTACACCTTC. It yields the protein CASSFLSGEYGYTF.